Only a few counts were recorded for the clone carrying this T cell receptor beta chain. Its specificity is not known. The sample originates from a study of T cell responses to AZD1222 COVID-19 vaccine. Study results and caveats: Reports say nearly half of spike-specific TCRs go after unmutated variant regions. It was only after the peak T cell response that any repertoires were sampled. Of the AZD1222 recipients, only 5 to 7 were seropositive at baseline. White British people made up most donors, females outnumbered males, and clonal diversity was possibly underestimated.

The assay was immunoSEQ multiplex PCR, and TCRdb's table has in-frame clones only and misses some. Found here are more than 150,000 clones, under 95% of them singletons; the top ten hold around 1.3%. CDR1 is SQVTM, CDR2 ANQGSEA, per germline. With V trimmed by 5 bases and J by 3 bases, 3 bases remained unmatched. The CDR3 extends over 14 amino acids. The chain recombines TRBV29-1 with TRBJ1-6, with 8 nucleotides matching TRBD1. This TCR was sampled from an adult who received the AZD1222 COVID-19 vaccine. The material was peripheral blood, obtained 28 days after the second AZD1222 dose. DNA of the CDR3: TGCAGCGTTAAGACAGGGGACTATAATTCACCCCTCCACTTT. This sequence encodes CSVKTGDYNSPLHF.